Given below is one TCR beta chain in context. The antigen remains unidentified. An end of the junction differs from the germline gene, which may be a read error. RNA isolated from unsorted whole blood supplied the blood RNA, with germline DNA also extracted. Blood samples of approximately 4.1 milliliters were drawn preoperatively. This CDR3 has 13 residues. CDR1 and CDR2 from the germline V gene are MNHEY and SVGEGT. From roughly 0.45 ug total RNA, TCR beta cDNA was generated with a primer in the constant region. Generation of the TCR beta libraries relied on three nested multiplex PCR rounds using slightly modified ARM-PCR. Primers for the first two PCR rounds were TRBV1-TRBV30 forward primers and a C-beta reverse primer (about 9 cycles per round). TCRdb reprocessed the multiplex PCR reads with MiXCR, giving one entry per CDR3 protein. Of a few hundred thousand distinct CDR3 sequences listed, around three fifths were seen once; the top ten hold about 15%.

The sample originates from a study of tumor-infiltrating lymphocytes in primary liver carcinoma. Across the whole study: Samples produced roughly 3.65 to 8 million productive TCRbeta reads, comparable across tissue types. Whole-study results and caveats: Blood's top-250-clone fraction was significantly lower than that of tumors (p = 0.039).

The sequence was obtained from a woman in her 30s with primary liver carcinoma and hepatitis B virus infection. Sequenced sample: peripheral blood. The rearrangement joins TRBV6-2 or TRBV6-3 to TRBJ1-2; TRBD1 might be the D (5 bases). The CDR3 region has the DNA TGTACCAGCAGTTACCTCCCGACAGATGGCTACACCTTC. Translation gives CTSSYLPTDGYTF.